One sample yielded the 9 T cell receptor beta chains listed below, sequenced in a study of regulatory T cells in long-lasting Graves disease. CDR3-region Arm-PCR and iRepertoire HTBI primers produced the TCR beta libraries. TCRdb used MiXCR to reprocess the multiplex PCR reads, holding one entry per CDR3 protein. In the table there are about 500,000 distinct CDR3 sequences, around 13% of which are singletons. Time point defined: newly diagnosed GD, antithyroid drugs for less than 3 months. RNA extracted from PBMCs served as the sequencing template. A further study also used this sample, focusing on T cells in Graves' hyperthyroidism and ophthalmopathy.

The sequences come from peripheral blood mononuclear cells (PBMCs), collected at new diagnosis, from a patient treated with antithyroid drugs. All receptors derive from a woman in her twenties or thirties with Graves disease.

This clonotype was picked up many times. The DNA of the CDR3 is TGTGCCAGCACCCAAATTACAGGGGACACTGAGCAGTTCTTC. Its protein is CASTQITGDTEQFF. The chain links TRBV28 to TRBJ2-1; 7 positions agree with TRBD1. From germline, CDR1 is MDHEN and CDR2 SYDVKM. Losses at the gene ends were 7 bases for V and 9 bases for J; bases not matched to a gene: 12. The CDR3 is 14 amino acids.

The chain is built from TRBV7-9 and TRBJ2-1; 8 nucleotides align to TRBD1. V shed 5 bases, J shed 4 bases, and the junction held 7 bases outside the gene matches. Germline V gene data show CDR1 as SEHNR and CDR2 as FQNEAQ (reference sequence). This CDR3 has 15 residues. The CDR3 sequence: CASSPGQGQYNEQFF. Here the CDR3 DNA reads TGTGCCAGCAGCCCAGGACAGGGTCAGTACAATGAGCAGTTCTTC.

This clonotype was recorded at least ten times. This CDR3 reads CASSQAVGGLEQYF. The DNA for the CDR3 is TGTGCCAGCAGCCAAGCGGTGGGGGGCCTCGAGCAGTACTTC. This chain joins TRBV3-1 and TRBJ2-7; D may match TRBD1 or TRBD2 (6 bases each). V was shortened by 1 base and J by 6 bases, with 13 bases between the two germline ends. The CDR3 contains 14 residues. Germline assignment: CDR1 LGHDT and CDR2 YNNKEL (reference sequence).

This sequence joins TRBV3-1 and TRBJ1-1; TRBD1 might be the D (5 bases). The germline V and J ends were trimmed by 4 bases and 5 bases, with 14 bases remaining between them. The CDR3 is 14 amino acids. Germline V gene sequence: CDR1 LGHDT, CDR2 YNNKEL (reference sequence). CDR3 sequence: CASSPGFRGTEAFF. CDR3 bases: TGTGCCAGCAGCCCAGGGTTCCGTGGGACTGAAGCTTTCTTT.

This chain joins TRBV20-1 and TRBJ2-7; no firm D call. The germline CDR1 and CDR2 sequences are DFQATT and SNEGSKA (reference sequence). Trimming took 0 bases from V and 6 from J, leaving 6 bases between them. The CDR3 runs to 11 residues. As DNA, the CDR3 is TGCAGTGCTAGAGAAAGTGTCGAGCAGTACTTC. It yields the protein CSARESVEQYF.

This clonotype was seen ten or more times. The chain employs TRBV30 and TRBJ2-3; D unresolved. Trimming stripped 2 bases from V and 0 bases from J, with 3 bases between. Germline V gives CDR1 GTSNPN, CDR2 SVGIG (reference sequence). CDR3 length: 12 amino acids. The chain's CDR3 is CAWSTSTDTQYF. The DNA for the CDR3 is TGTGCCTGGAGTACCAGCACAGATACGCAGTATTTT.

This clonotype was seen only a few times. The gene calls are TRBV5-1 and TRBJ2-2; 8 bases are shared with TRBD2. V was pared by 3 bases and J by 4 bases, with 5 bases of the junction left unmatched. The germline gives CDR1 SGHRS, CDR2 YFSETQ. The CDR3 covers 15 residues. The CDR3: CASSWASGSTGELFF. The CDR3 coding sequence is TGCGCCAGCAGCTGGGCTAGCGGGTCCACCGGGGAGCTGTTTTTT.

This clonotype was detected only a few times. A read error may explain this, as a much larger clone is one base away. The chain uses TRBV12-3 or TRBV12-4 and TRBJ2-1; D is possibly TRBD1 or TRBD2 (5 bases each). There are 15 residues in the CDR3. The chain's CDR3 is CASSFAGSSYNAQFF. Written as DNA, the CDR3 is TGTGCCAGCAGTTTCGCAGGGAGCTCCTACAATGCGCAGTTCTTC.

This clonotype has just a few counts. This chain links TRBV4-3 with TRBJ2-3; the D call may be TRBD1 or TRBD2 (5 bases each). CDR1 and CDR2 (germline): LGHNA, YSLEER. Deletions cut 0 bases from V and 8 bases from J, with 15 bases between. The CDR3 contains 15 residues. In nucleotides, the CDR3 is TGCGCCAGCAGCCAAGATCGGTGGGGGAAAGCTACGCAGTATTTT. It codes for CASSQDRWGKATQYF.